This entry lists 25 T cell receptor beta chains sequenced from one sample in a study of human versus mouse CDR3 diversity and MHC coevolution. Profiled with immunoSEQ multiplex PCR; TCRdb holds only in-frame clones, not every one. The repertoire has roughly 80,000 clones, around 90% of them found once; the top ten carry around 0.15%. What was sequenced was naive CD4+ T cells from blood. Subset denoted: CD45RO-negative CD62L-positive naive CD4 T cells. These receptors were collected from a person between 25 and 69 years old in good health.

The J gene is TRBJ1-1, the V gene TRBV5-5; no definite D call. CDR1 is SGHKS and CDR2 is YYEKEE in the germline V gene (reference sequence). The CDR3 loop spans 15 amino acids. V shed 0 bases and J shed 0 bases, with 9 bases lying between them. CDR3 region: CASSLAADLNTEAFF. The CDR3, as DNA: TGTGCCAGCAGCTTGGCTGCGGACTTGAACACTGAAGCTTTCTTT.

The rearrangement uses TRBV5-1 and TRBJ2-5; no clear D gene. The CDR3 is made up of 14 amino acids. Trimming left V 0 bases short and J 4 bases short, with 10 bases between. The germline V gene encodes CDR1 SGHRS and CDR2 YFSETQ. The CDR3 is CASSLDGSSETQYF. DNA for the CDR3: TGCGCCAGCAGCTTGGACGGTTCGTCAGAGACCCAGTACTTC.

This chain joins TRBV11-2 and TRBJ2-5; D call uncertain. This CDR3 contains 11 residues. Germline loops: CDR1 SGHAT, CDR2 FQNNGV. Trimming took 7 bases from V and 6 from J, leaving 9 bases between them. The CDR3 loop reads CASTLDKTQYF. The CDR3 nucleotides are TGTGCCAGCACCCTTGACAAGACCCAGTACTTC.

The V call is TRBV4-1, the J call TRBJ2-1, with D perhaps TRBD2 (7 bases). Trimming took off 4 bases at V and 6 bases at J, with 16 bases between the two ends. This CDR3 comprises 15 residues. CDR1 and CDR2 from the germline V gene are MGHRA and YSYEKL. The CDR3: CASSLRGAGGNEQFF. The CDR3 region has the DNA TGCGCCAGCAGCCTTCGGGGGGCCGGTGGCAATGAGCAGTTCTTC.

The genes are TRBV5-4 and TRBJ1-5; TRBD1 might be the D (5 bases). This CDR3 comprises 15 residues. Germline V gene lookup returns CDR1 SGHNT and CDR2 YYREEE (reference sequence). Between the trimmed V and J ends, which lost 0 bases and 6 bases, there was a span of 13 bases. The CDR3, as DNA: TGTGCCAGCAGCTTGGGCGGGGCGCAGGGTCAGCCCCAGCATTTT. Its protein is CASSLGGAQGQPQHF.

The chain uses TRBV6-5 and TRBJ1-2; 7 bases line up with TRBD1. V gave up 8 bases and J gave up 5 bases; unmatched junction bases: 5. CDR3 length: 12 residues. CDR1 and CDR2 from the germline V gene are MNHEY and SVGAGI. CDR3 amino acids: CASGDRHYGYTF. CDR3 coding DNA: TGTGCCAGCGGGGACAGACATTATGGCTACACCTTC.

The chain couples TRBV7-9 to TRBJ1-5; D uncertain. The CDR3 has 14 residues. From germline, CDR1 is SEHNR and CDR2 FQNEAQ (reference sequence). Trimming removed 1 base from V and 9 bases from J, with 13 bases in between. This chain's CDR3 is CASSLGNFAGPQHF. Here the CDR3 DNA reads TGTGCCAGCAGCTTAGGTAACTTCGCGGGGCCCCAGCATTTT.

V is TRBV5-4 and J is TRBJ2-6; D may be TRBD2 (6 bases). V was clipped by 4 bases and J by 1 base, with 9 bases between them. Germline-derived CDR1 and CDR2 are SGHNT and YYREEE (reference sequence). This CDR3 has 15 residues. The CDR3 coding sequence is TGTGCCAGCAGCCGGAGGGGATCTGGGGCCAACGTCCTGACTTTC. Encoded protein: CASSRRGSGANVLTF.

The count of this clone is one. V and J are TRBV11-2 and TRBJ1-2; D is uncertain. The CDR3 has 11 residues. The V and J ends lost 5 bases and 8 bases respectively, with 9 bases between them. Germline lookup yields CDR1 SGHAT and CDR2 FQNNGV. CDR3 coding DNA: TGTGCCAGCAGCCCCGCGCGCGGCTACACCTTC. As protein: CASSPARGYTF. Variable domain in full (rest from reference TRBV11-2 and TRBJ1-2): EAGVAQSPRYKIIEKRQSVAFWCNPISGHATLYWYQQILGQGPKLLIQFQNNGVVDDSQLPKDRFSAERLKGVDSTLKIQPAKLEDSAVYLCASSPARGYTFGSGTRLTVV.

The V call is TRBV28, the J call TRBJ2-3; D might be TRBD2 (6 bases). In germline, CDR1 is MDHEN, CDR2 SYDVKM. The CDR3 runs to 14 residues. The V end was cut by 5 bases, the J end by 3 bases, with 12 bases between. CDR3 residues: CASSGGSVTDTQYF. DNA of the CDR3: TGTGCCAGCAGTGGAGGGAGTGTGACAGATACGCAGTATTTT.

A single count supports this clone. The CDR3 is CATHTQGRINQPQHF. The CDR3 bases are TGTGCCACCCATACACAGGGGAGGATTAATCAGCCCCAGCATTTT. V is TRBV5-4 and J is TRBJ1-5, with 7 bases identical to TRBD1. Germline CDR1 SGHNT, CDR2 YYREEE (reference sequence). This CDR3 comprises 15 residues. J lost 4 bases, V lost 9 bases, and 13 bases had no gene match.

The genes are TRBV19 and TRBJ2-6; tentatively, D is TRBD1 (6 bases). The CDR3 extends over 17 amino acids. The V gene lost 6 bases and the J gene lost 1 base, with 16 bases spanning the gap. Per the germline V gene, CDR1 is LNHDA and CDR2 is SQIVND (reference sequence). The CDR3 DNA is TGTGCCAGTAGCCTCGGGACACCCCTTTCTGGGGCCAACGTCCTGACTTTC. This translates into CASSLGTPLSGANVLTF.

The V gene is TRBV9, the J gene TRBJ1-2; a weak D match, TRBD1 (6 bases). There are 12 residues in the CDR3. The V gene lost 4 bases and the J gene lost 4 bases, with 8 bases spanning the gap. CDR1 and CDR2 (germline): SGDLS, YYNGEE. CDR3 in DNA: TGTGCCAGCAGCCCGACAGGCTATGGCTACACCTTC. Protein product: CASSPTGYGYTF.

This clone is a singleton in its sample. The genes are TRBV28 and TRBJ1-5; tentatively, D is TRBD1 (5 bases). The CDR3 has 15 amino acids. The ends were cut back, 4 bases at V and 11 bases at J, with 21 bases in the middle. The germline V gene has CDR1 MDHEN and CDR2 SYDVKM. The DNA of the CDR3 is TGTGCCAGCAGTTCACCATCAAGTCCGGGGGGGTCCCAGCATTTT. Protein sequence: CASSSPSSPGGSQHF.

The CDR3 loop reads CASSLSLGGSYEQYF. In DNA form, the CDR3 reads TGTGCCAGCAGTTTATCTTTAGGCGGCAGCTACGAGCAGTACTTC. The chain combines TRBV27 with TRBJ2-7; D not certain. Trimming shortened V by 0 bases and J by 3 bases, and 12 bases separated the two germline ends. The germline V gene encodes CDR1 MNHEY and CDR2 SMNVEV (reference sequence). This CDR3 spans 15 amino acids.

The CDR3 region is CASSIIDRENTEAFF. As DNA, the CDR3 is TGTGCCAGTAGTATAATAGACAGGGAGAACACTGAAGCTTTCTTT. The V gene is TRBV19, the J gene TRBJ1-1; 7 positions match TRBD1. The V gene's germline CDR1 is LNHDA and CDR2 SQIVND (reference sequence). V was clipped by 2 bases and J by 1 base; unmatched bases: 4. This CDR3 spans 15 amino acids.

CDR3 residues: CASSPTSGVNEQFF. The CDR3 DNA sequence: TGTGCCAGCAGCCCAACTAGCGGGGTTAATGAGCAGTTCTTC. This chain links TRBV7-3 with TRBJ2-1, with 10 bases aligning to TRBD2. V gave up 5 bases and J gave up 7 bases; unmatched junction bases: 5. The CDR3 covers 14 residues. Per germline, CDR1 SGHTA and CDR2 FQGTGA. Looking up the rest from reference TRBV7-3 and TRBJ2-1 gives the full variable domain: GAGVSQTPSNKVTEKGKYVELRCDPISGHTALYWYRQSLGQGPEFLIYFQGTGAADDSGLPNDRFFAVRPEGSVSTLKIQRTERGDSAVYLCASSPTSGVNEQFFGPGTRLTVL.

Of note for this clone: Different DNA sequences within this sample yield the same CDR3. The CDR3 bases are TGCGCCAGCAGCCAAGAGGGCAGAACGGGGGAGACCCAGTACTTC. Amino acid sequence: CASSQEGRTGETQYF. V usage is TRBV4-1 and J usage is TRBJ2-5, with a tentative D call TRBD2 (5 bases). The CDR3 is 15 residues long. Germline V CDR1 and CDR2: MGHRA, YSYEKL. V lost 0 bases, J lost 5 bases, and 13 bases lay in between.

This clone came up a few times. The chain has TRBV10-3 and TRBJ1-2, with a tentative D call TRBD1 (6 bases). V shed 10 bases and J shed 2 bases, with 17 bases lying between them. CDR1 is ENHRY and CDR2 is SYGVKD in the germline V gene. The CDR3 length is 14 residues. The CDR3 region is CATRGAETNYGYTF. CDR3 bases: TGTGCCACCCGGGGGGCCGAGACAAACTATGGCTACACCTTC.

The genes are TRBV7-9 and TRBJ2-5, with 12 bases that match TRBD1. V shed 1 base, J shed 7 bases, and the junction held 10 bases outside the gene matches. Germline CDR1 SEHNR, CDR2 FQNEAQ (reference sequence). The CDR3 consists of 17 residues. The CDR3 is CASSLGSGTGGRGTQYF. DNA of the CDR3: TGTGCCAGCAGCTTAGGATCCGGGACAGGGGGCCGGGGGACCCAGTACTTC. The variable domain in full, with the rest retrieved from reference TRBV7-9 and TRBJ2-5, is DTGVSQNPRHKITKRGQNVTFRCDPISEHNRLYWYRQTLGQGPEFLTYFQNEAQLEKSRLLSDRFSAERPKGSFSTLEIQRTEQGDSAMYLCASSLGSGTGGRGTQYFGPGTRLLVL.

This rearrangement joins TRBV28 to TRBJ2-1, with D possibly being TRBD2 (5 bases). Germline V CDR1 and CDR2: MDHEN, SYDVKM. The CDR3 is 11 amino acids. Trimming stripped 8 bases from V and 8 bases from J, with 10 bases between. This CDR3 is CASGGFDEQFF. The CDR3 DNA follows: TGTGCCAGCGGAGGCTTCGATGAGCAGTTCTTC.

The chain combines TRBV10-1 with TRBJ2-1; 8 bases agree with TRBD2. Per the germline V gene, CDR1 is WNHNN and CDR2 is SYGVQD (reference sequence). After removal of 4 bases from V and 5 bases from J, the junction contained 13 bases not matched to a gene. This CDR3 region has 17 residues. CDR3: CASSGAIGGAYHNEQFF. The CDR3 region has the DNA TGCGCCAGCAGTGGGGCTATCGGGGGGGCCTACCACAATGAGCAGTTCTTC.

The V and J genes are TRBV6-5 and TRBJ1-1; D gene unclear. Germline loops: CDR1 MNHEY, CDR2 SVGAGI. The V end lost 5 bases, the J end lost 0 bases, and 4 bases lay between the germline ends. The CDR3 is made up of 12 amino acids. The CDR3, as DNA: TGTGCCAGCAGTCCAGTGAACACTGAAGCTTTCTTT. Translation: CASSPVNTEAFF.

The genes are TRBV5-4 and TRBJ2-2, with a tentative D call TRBD1 (6 bases). This CDR3 region has 16 residues. Trimming cost V 3 bases and J 1 base, with 13 bases left between them. Germline lookup yields CDR1 SGHNT and CDR2 YYREEE (reference sequence). The CDR3 region is CASSSKKTGNTGELFF. DNA for the CDR3: TGTGCCAGCAGCTCGAAGAAGACAGGGAACACCGGGGAGCTGTTTTTT.

The chain links TRBV25-1 to TRBJ1-2; the match to TRBD1 covers 8 bases. Germline loops: CDR1 MGHDK, CDR2 SYGVNS. The CDR3 sequence is 17 residues long. Unmatched junction bases numbered 8, after V lost 2 bases and J lost 0 bases. CDR3 in amino acids: CASSEGGRGPANYGYTF. DNA of the CDR3: TGTGCCAGCAGTGAAGGGGGCAGGGGGCCAGCTAACTATGGCTACACCTTC.